The rows below give T cell receptor beta chains drawn from one sample of a study of CD8 T cells in ankylosing spondylitis. Each CDR3 protein gets one entry after TCRdb re-called the 5' RACE reads with MiXCR. The top ten hold almost 30% of the sample, which has 180,000 or so distinct CDR3 sequences, approximately 10% seen once. What was sequenced was blood, either unsorted or a sorted T cell fraction (not recorded which). These receptors came from a male donor with ankylosing spondylitis or in good health (not recorded which). Each CDR3 is given with its conserved first and last residue. The D gene is left open where the match is weak. Only part of the rows carry a size: once, few, many, or a class if the clone is expanded.

cdr3_aa	cdr3_nt	v_call	j_call	d_call	clone_size
CATPEGFLGPYSGNTIYF	TGTGCCACCCCCGAGGGGTTTTTGGGCCCTTACTCTGGAAACACCATATATTTT	TRBV15	TRBJ1-3	.	many
CASSLGQGFEQFF	TGTGCCAGCAGCTTAGGACAGGGGTTTGAGCAGTTCTTC	TRBV7-2	TRBJ2-1	TRBD1	few
CASSEPFASYEQYF	TGTGCCAGCAGTGAACCCTTCGCCTCCTACGAGCAGTACTTC	TRBV6-1	TRBJ2-7	.	.
CASSLREAGTDEQFF	TGTGCCAGCAGCTTGCGGGAGGCCGGGACAGATGAGCAGTTCTTC	TRBV5-5	TRBJ2-1	.	many
CASSKGGQPQHF	TGTGCCAGCAGCAAGGGGGGGCAGCCCCAGCATTTT	TRBV21-1	TRBJ1-5	.	many
CASSYAGTGREQYF	TGTGCCAGCTCATATGCCGGGACAGGGAGGGAGCAGTACTTC	TRBV18	TRBJ2-7	TRBD1	few
CASSLPLHEQFF	TGTGCCAGCAGCTTACCACTACACGAGCAGTTCTTC	TRBV7-9	TRBJ2-1	.	few
CASSIDNAGYNEQFF	TGTGCCAGTAGTATAGACAATGCGGGATACAATGAGCAGTTCTTC	TRBV19	TRBJ2-1	.	few
CASSPASGSPHEQFF	TGTGCCAGCAGCCCAGCTAGCGGGAGCCCCCATGAGCAGTTCTTC	TRBV4-2	TRBJ2-1	TRBD2	.
CASSWSTGAGGANVLTF	TGTGCCAGCAGTTGGAGCACAGGGGCGGGTGGGGCCAACGTCCTGACTTTC	TRBV12-3/TRBV12-4	TRBJ2-6	TRBD1	.
CASSVGRSTDTQYF	TGTGCCAGCAGTGTGGGGCGGAGCACAGATACGCAGTATTTT	TRBV12-3/TRBV12-4	TRBJ2-3	.	many